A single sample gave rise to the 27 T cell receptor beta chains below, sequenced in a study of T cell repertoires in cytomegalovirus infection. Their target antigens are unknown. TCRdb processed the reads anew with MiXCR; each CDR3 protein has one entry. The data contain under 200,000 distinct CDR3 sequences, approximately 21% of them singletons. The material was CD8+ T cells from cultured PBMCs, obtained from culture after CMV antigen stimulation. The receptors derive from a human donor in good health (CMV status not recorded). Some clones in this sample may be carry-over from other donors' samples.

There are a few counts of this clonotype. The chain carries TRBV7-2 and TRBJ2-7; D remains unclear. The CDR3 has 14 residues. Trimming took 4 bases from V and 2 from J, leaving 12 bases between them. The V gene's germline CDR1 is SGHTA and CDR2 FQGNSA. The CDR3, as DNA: TGTGCCAGCAGCTCGCCCTTTCATCCCTACGAGCAGTACTTC. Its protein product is CASSSPFHPYEQYF.

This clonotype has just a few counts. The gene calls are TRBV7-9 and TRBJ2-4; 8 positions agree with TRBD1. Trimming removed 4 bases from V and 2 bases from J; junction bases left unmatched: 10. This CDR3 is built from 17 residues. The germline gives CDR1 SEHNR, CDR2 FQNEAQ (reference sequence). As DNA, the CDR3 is TGTGCCAGCAGCTCCCCGACAGGGGACAGGACCAAAAACATTCAGTACTTC. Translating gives CASSSPTGDRTKNIQYF.

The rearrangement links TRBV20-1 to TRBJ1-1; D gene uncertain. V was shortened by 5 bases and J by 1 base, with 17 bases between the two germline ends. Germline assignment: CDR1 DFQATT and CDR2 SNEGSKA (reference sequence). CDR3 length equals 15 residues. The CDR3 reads CSAPNPRNSNTEAFF. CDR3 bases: TGCAGTGCTCCCAACCCTCGGAACTCGAACACTGAAGCTTTCTTT.

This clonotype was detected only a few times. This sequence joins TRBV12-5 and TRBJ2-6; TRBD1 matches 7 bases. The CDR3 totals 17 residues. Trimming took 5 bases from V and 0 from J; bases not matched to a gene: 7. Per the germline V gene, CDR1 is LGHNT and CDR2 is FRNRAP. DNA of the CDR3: TGTGCTAGTGGTCAGACTTACAGGGGCTCTGGGGCCAACGTCCTGACTTTC. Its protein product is CASGQTYRGSGANVLTF.

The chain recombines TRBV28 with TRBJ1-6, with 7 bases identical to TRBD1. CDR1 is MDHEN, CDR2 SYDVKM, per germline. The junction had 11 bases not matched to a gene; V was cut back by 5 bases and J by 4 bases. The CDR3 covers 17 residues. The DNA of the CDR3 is TGTGCCAGCAGTCTGAGACAGGGTCGCTTTTATAATTCACCCCTCCACTTT. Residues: CASSLRQGRFYNSPLHF.

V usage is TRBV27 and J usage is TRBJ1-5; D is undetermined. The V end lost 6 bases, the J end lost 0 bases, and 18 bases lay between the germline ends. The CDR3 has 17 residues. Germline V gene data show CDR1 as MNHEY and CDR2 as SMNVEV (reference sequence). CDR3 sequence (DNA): TGTGCCAGCAGGAGATCGGGTGGCGAATATAGCAATCAGCCCCAGCATTTT. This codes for CASRRSGGEYSNQPQHF.

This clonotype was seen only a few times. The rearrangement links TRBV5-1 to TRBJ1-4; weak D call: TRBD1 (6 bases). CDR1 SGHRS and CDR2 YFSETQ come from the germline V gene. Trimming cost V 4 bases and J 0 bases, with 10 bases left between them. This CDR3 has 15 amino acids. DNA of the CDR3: TGCGCCAGCAGCCTCGGACAGACAACTAATGAAAAACTGTTTTTT. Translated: CASSLGQTTNEKLFF.

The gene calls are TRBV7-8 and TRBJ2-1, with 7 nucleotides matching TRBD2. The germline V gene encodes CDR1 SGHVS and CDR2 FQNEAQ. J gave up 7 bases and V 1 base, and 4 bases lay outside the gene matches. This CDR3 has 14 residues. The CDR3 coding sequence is TGTGCCAGCAGCTTAGTGGCCGGGAGGAATGAGCAGTTCTTC. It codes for CASSLVAGRNEQFF.

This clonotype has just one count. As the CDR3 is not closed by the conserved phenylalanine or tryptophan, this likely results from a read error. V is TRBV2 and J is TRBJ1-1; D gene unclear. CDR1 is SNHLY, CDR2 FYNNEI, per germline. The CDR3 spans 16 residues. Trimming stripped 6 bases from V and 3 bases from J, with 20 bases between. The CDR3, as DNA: TGTGCCAGCAGACCCCGTAGTGGGGTGGGTGACACTGAAGCTTTCTCT. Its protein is CASRPRSGVGDTEAFS.

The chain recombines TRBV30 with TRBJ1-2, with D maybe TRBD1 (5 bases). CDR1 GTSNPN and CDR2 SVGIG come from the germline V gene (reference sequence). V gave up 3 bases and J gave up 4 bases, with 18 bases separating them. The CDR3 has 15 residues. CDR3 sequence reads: CAWSEDLGLFYGYTF. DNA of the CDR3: TGTGCCTGGAGCGAGGATCTGGGGCTTTTCTATGGCTACACCTTC.

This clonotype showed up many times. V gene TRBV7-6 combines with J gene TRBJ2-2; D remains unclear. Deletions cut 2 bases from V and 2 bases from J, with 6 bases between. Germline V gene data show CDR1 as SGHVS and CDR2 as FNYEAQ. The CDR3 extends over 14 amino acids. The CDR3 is CASSLSTNTGELFF. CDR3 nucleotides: TGTGCCAGCAGCTTAAGTACTAACACCGGGGAGCTGTTTTTT.

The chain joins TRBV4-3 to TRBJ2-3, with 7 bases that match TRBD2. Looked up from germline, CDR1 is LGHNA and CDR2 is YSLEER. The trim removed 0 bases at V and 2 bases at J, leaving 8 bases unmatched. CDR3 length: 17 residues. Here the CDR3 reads CASSQDYAAGNTDTQYF. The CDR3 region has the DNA TGCGCCAGCAGCCAAGATTATGCAGCGGGAAACACAGATACGCAGTATTTT.

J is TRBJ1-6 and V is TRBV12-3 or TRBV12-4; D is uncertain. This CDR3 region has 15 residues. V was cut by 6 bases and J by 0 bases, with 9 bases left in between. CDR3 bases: TGTGCCAGCAGCCAGGATAGCTCCTATAATTCACCCCTCCACTTT. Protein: CASSQDSSYNSPLHF.

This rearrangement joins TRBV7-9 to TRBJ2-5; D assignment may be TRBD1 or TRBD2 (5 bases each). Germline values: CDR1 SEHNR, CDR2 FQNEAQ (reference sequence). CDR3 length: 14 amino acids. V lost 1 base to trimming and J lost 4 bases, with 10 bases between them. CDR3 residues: CASSLVDGAETQYF. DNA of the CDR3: TGTGCCAGCAGCTTAGTAGACGGGGCAGAGACCCAGTACTTC.

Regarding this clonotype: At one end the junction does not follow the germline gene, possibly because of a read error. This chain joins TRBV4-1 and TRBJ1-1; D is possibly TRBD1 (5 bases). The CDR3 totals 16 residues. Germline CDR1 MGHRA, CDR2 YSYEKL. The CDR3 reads CASSQEMFRGGTEAFF. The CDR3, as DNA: TGTGCCAGCAGCCAAGAAATGTTTAGGGGAGGCACTGAAGCTTTCTTT.

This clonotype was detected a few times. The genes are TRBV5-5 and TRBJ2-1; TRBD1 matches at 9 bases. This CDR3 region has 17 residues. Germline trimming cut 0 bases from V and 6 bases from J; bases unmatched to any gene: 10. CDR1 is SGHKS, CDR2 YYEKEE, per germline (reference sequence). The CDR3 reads CASSLEGWDRVSNEQFF. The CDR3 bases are TGTGCCAGCAGCTTGGAGGGTTGGGACAGGGTTTCCAATGAGCAGTTCTTC.

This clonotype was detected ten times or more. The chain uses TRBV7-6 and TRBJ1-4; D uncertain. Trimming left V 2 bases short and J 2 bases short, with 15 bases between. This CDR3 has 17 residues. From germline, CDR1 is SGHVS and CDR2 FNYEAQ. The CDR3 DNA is TGTGCCAGCAGCTTATATCGTCGGGCCAGTACTAATGAAAAACTGTTTTTT. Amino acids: CASSLYRRASTNEKLFF.

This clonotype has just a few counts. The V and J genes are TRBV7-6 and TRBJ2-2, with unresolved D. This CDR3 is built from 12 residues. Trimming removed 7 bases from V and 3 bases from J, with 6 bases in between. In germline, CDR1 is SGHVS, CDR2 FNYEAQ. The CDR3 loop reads CASTGDTGELFF. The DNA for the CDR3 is TGTGCCAGCACAGGAGACACCGGGGAGCTGTTTTTT. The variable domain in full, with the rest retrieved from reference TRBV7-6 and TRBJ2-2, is GAGVSQSPRYKVTKRGQDVALRCDPISGHVSLYWYRQALGQGPEFLTYFNYEAQQDKSGLPNDRFSAERPEGSISTLTIQRTEQRDSAMYRCASTGDTGELFFGEGSRLTVL.

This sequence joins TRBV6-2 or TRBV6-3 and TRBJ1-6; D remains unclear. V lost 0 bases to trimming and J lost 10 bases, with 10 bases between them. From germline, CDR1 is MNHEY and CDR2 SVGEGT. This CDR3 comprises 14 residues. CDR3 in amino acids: CASSYSTASSPLHF. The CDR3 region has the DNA TGTGCCAGCAGTTACTCTACAGCATCCTCACCCCTCCACTTT.

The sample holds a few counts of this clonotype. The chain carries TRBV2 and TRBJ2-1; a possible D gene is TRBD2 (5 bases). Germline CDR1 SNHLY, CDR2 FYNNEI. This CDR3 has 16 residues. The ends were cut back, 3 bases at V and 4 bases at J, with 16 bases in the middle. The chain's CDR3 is CASSDNMEAEYNEQFF. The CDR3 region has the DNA TGTGCCAGCAGTGATAATATGGAGGCTGAATACAATGAGCAGTTCTTC.

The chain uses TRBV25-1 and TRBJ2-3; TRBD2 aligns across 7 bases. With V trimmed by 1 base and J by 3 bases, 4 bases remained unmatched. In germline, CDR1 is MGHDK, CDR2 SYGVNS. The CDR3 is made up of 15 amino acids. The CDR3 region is CASSEWGGTTDTQYF. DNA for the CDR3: TGTGCCAGCAGTGAATGGGGGGGTACGACAGATACGCAGTATTTT.

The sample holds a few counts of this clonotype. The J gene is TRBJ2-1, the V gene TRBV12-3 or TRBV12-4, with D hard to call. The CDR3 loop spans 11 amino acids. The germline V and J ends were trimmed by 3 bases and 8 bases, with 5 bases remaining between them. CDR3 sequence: CASSFVDEQFF. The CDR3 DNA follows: TGTGCCAGCAGTTTCGTGGATGAGCAGTTCTTC.

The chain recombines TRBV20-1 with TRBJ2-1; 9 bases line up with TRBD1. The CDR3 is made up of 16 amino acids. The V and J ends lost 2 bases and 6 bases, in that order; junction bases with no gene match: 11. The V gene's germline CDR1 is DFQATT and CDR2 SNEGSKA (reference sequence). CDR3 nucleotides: TGCAGTGCTAGATATACCACCGGGACAGGGCGCAATGAGCAGTTCTTC. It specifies CSARYTTGTGRNEQFF.

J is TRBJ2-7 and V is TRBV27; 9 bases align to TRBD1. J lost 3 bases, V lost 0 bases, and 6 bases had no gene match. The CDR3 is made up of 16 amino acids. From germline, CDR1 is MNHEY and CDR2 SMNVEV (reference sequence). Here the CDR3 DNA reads TGTGCCAGCAGTTTATCAACCGGGACAGGGAGCTACGAGCAGTACTTC. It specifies CASSLSTGTGSYEQYF.

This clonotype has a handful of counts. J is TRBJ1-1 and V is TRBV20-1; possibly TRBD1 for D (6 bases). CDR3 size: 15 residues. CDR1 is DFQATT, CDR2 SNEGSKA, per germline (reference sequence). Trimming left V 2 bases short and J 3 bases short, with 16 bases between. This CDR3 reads CSARSMTGRDTEAFF. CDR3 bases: TGCAGTGCTAGATCCATGACAGGTCGGGACACTGAAGCTTTCTTT.

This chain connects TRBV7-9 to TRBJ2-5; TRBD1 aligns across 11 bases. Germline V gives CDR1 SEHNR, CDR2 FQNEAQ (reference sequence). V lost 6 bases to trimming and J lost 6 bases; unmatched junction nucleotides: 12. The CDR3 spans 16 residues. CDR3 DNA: TGTGCCAGCAGTGACCCATGGGACAGGGGGAAAAAGACCCAGTACTTC. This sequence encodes CASSDPWDRGKKTQYF.

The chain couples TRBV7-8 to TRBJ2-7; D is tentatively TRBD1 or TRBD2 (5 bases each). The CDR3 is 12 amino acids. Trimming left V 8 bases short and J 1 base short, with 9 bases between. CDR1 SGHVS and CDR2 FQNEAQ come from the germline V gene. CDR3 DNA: TGTGCCAGCCATGGGGGATCCTACGAGCAGTACTTC. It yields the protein CASHGGSYEQYF.